The 20 T cell receptor beta chains below come from one sample, sequenced in a study of Ad26.COV2.S vaccination and SARS-CoV-2 variants. Measured with immunoSEQ multiplex PCR; TCRdb has only the in-frame clones, and not every one. In the table there are around 450,000 clones, less than 95% of which are singletons. The treatment denotes: 15 to 20 received Ad26.COV2.S at low or high dose, single or two shots; roughly 5 received placebo; per-sample allocation not given. Sampling happened 63 days after the first vaccine or placebo injection. Sequences were derived from peripheral blood, sampled in a trial of Ad26.COV2.S vaccine versus placebo. The receptor set was obtained from a person aged 18 to 59 who received the Ad26.COV2.S COVID-19 vaccine or a placebo.

The genes are TRBV7-9 and TRBJ2-2, with D uncertain. Trimming left V 4 bases short and J 5 bases short, with 8 bases between. This CDR3 spans 13 amino acids. Germline V lookup: CDR1 SEHNR, CDR2 FQNEAQ (reference sequence). CDR3 loop: CASSSPGTGELFF. CDR3 DNA: TGTGCCAGCAGCTCCCCCGGGACCGGGGAGCTGTTTTTT.

This clone was recorded only once. The chain couples TRBV11-2 to TRBJ2-3; unclear D gene. V gave up 3 bases and J gave up 5 bases, with 21 bases separating them. Per germline, CDR1 SGHAT and CDR2 FQNNGV. This CDR3 spans 17 amino acids. The CDR3 loop reads CASSFLSDRTLGDTQYF. CDR3 bases: TGTGCCAGCAGCTTCTTGTCGGACCGCACCCTTGGAGATACGCAGTATTTT. Full variable domain (rest looked up from reference TRBV11-2 and TRBJ2-3): EAGVAQSPRYKIIEKRQSVAFWCNPISGHATLYWYQQILGQGPKLLIQFQNNGVVDDSQLPKDRFSAERLKGVDSTLKIQPAKLEDSAVYLCASSFLSDRTLGDTQYFGPGTRLTVL.

The V gene is TRBV28, the J gene TRBJ1-1; the match to TRBD1 covers 7 bases. The CDR3 totals 15 residues. With 5 bases clipped from V and 5 bases from J, the junction kept 11 bases outside the gene matches. Germline CDR1 MDHEN, CDR2 SYDVKM. The CDR3 DNA reads as TGTGCCAGCAGTCTCCCGACAGGGTGGAGGACTGAAGCTTTCTTT. This sequence encodes CASSLPTGWRTEAFF.

This chain uses TRBV7-9 with TRBJ2-1, with unresolved D. Germline CDR1 reads SEHNR; CDR2 reads FQNEAQ (reference sequence). This CDR3 has 14 amino acids. The V end lost 7 bases, the J end lost 2 bases, and 12 bases lay between the germline ends. DNA of the CDR3: TGTGCCAGCAACCCTGGCGGCGCCTACAATGAGCAGTTCTTC. Amino acid sequence: CASNPGGAYNEQFF. Full variable domain (outside the CDR3, taken from reference TRBV7-9 and TRBJ2-1): DTGVSQNPRHKITKRGQNVTFRCDPISEHNRLYWYRQTLGQGPEFLTYFQNEAQLEKSRLLSDRFSAERPKGSFSTLEIQRTEQGDSAMYLCASNPGGAYNEQFFGPGTRLTVL.

This clone has a single count. In nucleotides, the CDR3 is TGTGCCAGCAGTGAAGCTTTTTTCTCCGCAGGGTATGGCTACACCTTC. Translation gives CASSEAFFSAGYGYTF. The V call is TRBV6-1, the J call TRBJ1-2, with a possible D match to TRBD1 (5 bases). CDR1 is MNHNS, CDR2 SASEGT, per germline. This CDR3 is built from 16 residues. V gave up 0 bases and J gave up 5 bases, with 16 bases separating them.

The rearrangement links TRBV5-4 to TRBJ2-3, with 10 bases fitting TRBD2. Losses at the gene ends were 0 bases for V and 2 bases for J; bases not matched to a gene: 3. Germline V gene data show CDR1 as SGHNT and CDR2 as YYREEE (reference sequence). This CDR3 is built from 16 residues. The CDR3 protein is CASSLGGLAATDTQYF. The CDR3 coding sequence is TGTGCCAGCAGCTTGGGAGGACTAGCGGCCACAGATACGCAGTATTTT.

The V and J genes are TRBV14 and TRBJ1-1; D not certain. V lost 0 bases, J lost 12 bases, and 11 bases lay in between. From germline, CDR1 is SGHDN and CDR2 FVKESK. CDR3 length equals 12 residues. CDR3 bases: TGTGCCAGCAGCCAAGATCATCTTTCGTCTTTCTTT. Its translation is CASSQDHLSSFF.

The genes are TRBV29-1 and TRBJ1-2, with D unresolved. The V and J ends lost 4 bases and 3 bases respectively, with 6 bases between them. From germline, CDR1 is SQVTM and CDR2 ANQGSEA. This CDR3 has 11 amino acids. The CDR3 bases are TGCAGCGTTGGCCCTGACTATGGCTACACCTTC. This encodes CSVGPDYGYTF.

This chain connects TRBV4-3 to TRBJ2-6; the D is unclear. V shed 1 base and J shed 4 bases, with 11 bases lying between them. CDR1 is LGHNA, CDR2 YSLEER, per germline. This CDR3 contains 16 residues. CDR3 DNA sequence: TGCGCCAGCAGCCAAGTAGGTGGTGTAGGGGCCAACGTCCTGACTTTC. Amino acid sequence: CASSQVGGVGANVLTF.

The chain carries TRBV7-2 and TRBJ2-1, with 11 bases that match TRBD2. With 1 base clipped from V and 15 bases from J, the junction kept 8 bases outside the gene matches. CDR3 length equals 14 residues. Germline assignment: CDR1 SGHTA and CDR2 FQGNSA. CDR3 sequence: CASSLEVSGRVWFF. CDR3 sequence (DNA): TGTGCCAGCAGCTTAGAGGTTAGCGGGAGGGTTTGGTTCTTC.

V is TRBV11-2 and J is TRBJ2-2; 9 bases align to TRBD2. The ends lost 5 bases at V and 0 bases at J; junction bases unmatched: 7. This CDR3 is built from 17 residues. Germline V gives CDR1 SGHAT, CDR2 FQNNGV. DNA for the CDR3: TGTGCCAGCAGCGATCGAGGACTAGCGTCGAACACCGGGGAGCTGTTTTTT. Amino acid sequence: CASSDRGLASNTGELFF.

The V gene is TRBV6-2 or TRBV6-3, the J gene TRBJ2-4, with a possible D match to TRBD2 (5 bases). The CDR3 is 14 amino acids. Germline V gene sequence: CDR1 MNHEY, CDR2 SVGEGT. V dropped 6 bases and J dropped 7 bases, with 16 bases sitting between them. CDR3: CASSSDSETNIQYF. The CDR3 bases are TGTGCCAGCAGCTCGGACTCGGAGACGAACATTCAGTACTTC.

The chain employs TRBV6-6 and TRBJ1-2; TRBD1 might be the D (6 bases). This CDR3 has 12 residues. Germline V gene sequence: CDR1 MNHNY, CDR2 SVGAGI (reference sequence). Deletions cut 5 bases from V and 2 bases from J, with 6 bases between. For the CDR3, the DNA is TGTGCCAGCAGTACAGGGAACTATGGCTACACCTTC. Residues: CASSTGNYGYTF.

The count of this clone is one. The V call is TRBV2, the J call TRBJ2-7, with D uncertain. The germline CDR1 and CDR2 sequences are SNHLY and FYNNEI. V was trimmed by 2 bases and J by 3 bases, leaving 8 bases between them. This CDR3 spans 13 amino acids. CDR3 in amino acids: CASSERHVYEQYF. As DNA, the CDR3 is TGTGCCAGCAGTGAACGCCACGTCTACGAGCAGTACTTC.

The chain links TRBV19 to TRBJ1-5, with 8 bases identical to TRBD1. From germline, CDR1 is LNHDA and CDR2 SQIVND (reference sequence). CDR3 length equals 16 residues. Trimming took 0 bases from V and 4 from J; bases not matched to a gene: 5. The CDR3 DNA is TGTGCCAGTAGTATAGATTATTGGACAGGGAATCAGCCCCAGCATTTT. As protein: CASSIDYWTGNQPQHF.

This chain joins TRBV5-4 and TRBJ1-1; D is undetermined. CDR3 length: 16 residues. V was trimmed by 3 bases and J by 2 bases, leaving 17 bases between them. From germline, CDR1 is SGHNT and CDR2 YYREEE (reference sequence). CDR3 amino acids: CASSSRPIGRNTEAFF. CDR3 DNA: TGTGCCAGCAGCTCCCGCCCGATCGGGCGAAACACTGAAGCTTTCTTT.

CDR3 amino acids: CATADRGNTEAFF. In DNA, the CDR3 is TGTGCCACCGCGGACAGGGGCAACACTGAAGCTTTCTTT. V usage is TRBV10-3 and J usage is TRBJ1-1; the match to TRBD1 covers 9 bases. V dropped 10 bases and J dropped 2; count of bases not matched to a gene: 5. There are 13 residues in the CDR3. CDR1 and CDR2 from the germline V gene are ENHRY and SYGVKD.

V usage is TRBV7-8 and J usage is TRBJ2-5; 7 bases match TRBD1. The V segment lost 8 bases and the J segment 0 bases; nucleotides outside the gene matches: 6. CDR1 and CDR2 (germline): SGHVS, FQNEAQ. The length of the CDR3 is 14 residues. CDR3 DNA: TGTGCCAGCGCAGGGGGTGGCTACCAAGAGACCCAGTACTTC. It yields the protein CASAGGGYQETQYF.

This clone was seen a handful of times. This sequence joins TRBV4-1 and TRBJ1-2, with TRBD1 as a possible D gene (6 bases). The CDR3 runs to 12 residues. V was clipped by 5 bases and J by 8 bases, with 12 bases between them. CDR1 is MGHRA and CDR2 is YSYEKL in the germline V gene. CDR3 in DNA: TGCGCCAGCAGCGCTCAGGGGTACGGCTACACCTTC. It translates to CASSAQGYGYTF.

The rearrangement links TRBV5-8 to TRBJ2-7; perhaps TRBD2 as D (5 bases). Germline loops: CDR1 SGHTS, CDR2 YDEGEE. V was shortened by 0 bases and J by 0 bases, with 13 bases between the two germline ends. CDR3 size: 16 residues. The CDR3 nucleotides are TGTGCCAGCAGCTTGGCTCCGGGAAGGAGCTCCTACGAGCAGTACTTC. It translates to CASSLAPGRSSYEQYF.